This TCR beta chain was observed in a study of Ad26.COV2.S vaccination and SARS-CoV-2 variants. Findings of the study overall: Those who received vaccine or placebo ended up with similar non-spike TCR breadth. Total T cell responses, in the TCR breadth and depth analyses, may have been underestimated.

Comment on this clone: What it binds is unknown.

Produced via immunoSEQ multiplex PCR; TCRdb's table is partial and in-frame only. The data show under 400,000 clones, 87% seen once. Treatment in this sample: 15 to 20 received Ad26.COV2.S at low or high dose, single or two shots; 5 received placebo; per-sample allocation not given. Day 63 after the first injection of vaccine or placebo was the sampling time. The germline V and J ends were trimmed by 5 bases and 2 bases, with 9 bases remaining between them. Germline assignment: CDR1 SGHVS and CDR2 FQNEAQ. The CDR3 covers 13 residues. The V gene is TRBV7-8, the J gene TRBJ1-1; D call uncertain. The source was peripheral blood, collected in a trial of Ad26.COV2.S vaccine versus placebo. The clonotype originates from a person between 18 and 65 years old who received the Ad26.COV2.S COVID-19 vaccine or a placebo. CDR3 amino acids: CASSRTRNTEAFF. The CDR3 nucleotides read TGTGCCAGCAGCCGCACAAGAAACACTGAAGCTTTCTTT. Variable domain in full (rest from reference TRBV7-8 and TRBJ1-1): GAGVSQSPRYKVAKRGQDVALRCDPISGHVSLFWYQQALGQGPEFLTYFQNEAQLDKSGLPSDRFFAERPEGSVSTLKIQRTQQEDSAVYLCASSRTRNTEAFFGQGTRLTVV.